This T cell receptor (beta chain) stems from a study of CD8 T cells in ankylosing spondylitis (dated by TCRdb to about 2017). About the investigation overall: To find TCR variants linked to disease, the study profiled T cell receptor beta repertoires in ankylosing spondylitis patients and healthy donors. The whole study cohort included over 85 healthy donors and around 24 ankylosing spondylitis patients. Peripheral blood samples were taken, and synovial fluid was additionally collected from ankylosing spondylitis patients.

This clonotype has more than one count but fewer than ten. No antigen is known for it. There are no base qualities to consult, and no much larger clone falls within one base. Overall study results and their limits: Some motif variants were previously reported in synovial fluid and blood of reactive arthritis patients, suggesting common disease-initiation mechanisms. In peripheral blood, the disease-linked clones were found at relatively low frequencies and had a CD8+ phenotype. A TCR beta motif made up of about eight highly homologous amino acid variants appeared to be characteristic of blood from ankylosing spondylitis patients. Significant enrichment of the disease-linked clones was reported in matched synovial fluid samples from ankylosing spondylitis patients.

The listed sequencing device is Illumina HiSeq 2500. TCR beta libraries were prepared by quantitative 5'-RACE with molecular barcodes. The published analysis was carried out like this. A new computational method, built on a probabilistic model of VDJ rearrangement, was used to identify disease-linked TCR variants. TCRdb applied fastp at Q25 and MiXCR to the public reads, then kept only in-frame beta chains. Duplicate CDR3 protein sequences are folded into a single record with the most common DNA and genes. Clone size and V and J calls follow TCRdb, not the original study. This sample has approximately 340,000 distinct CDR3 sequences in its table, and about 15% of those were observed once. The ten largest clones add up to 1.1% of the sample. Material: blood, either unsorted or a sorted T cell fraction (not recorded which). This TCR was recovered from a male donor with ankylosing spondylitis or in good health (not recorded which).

CDR3 protein: CASSLGMLYGYTF. At the DNA level, the sequence is TGTGCCAGCAGTTTAGGGATGCTCTATGGCTACACCTTC. Here the chain combines TRBV12-3 or TRBV12-4 and TRBJ1-2, with no confident D gene call. The cysteine opens and the phenylalanine closes a CDR3 of 13 amino acids. Only the CDR3 portion is preserved as DNA: 39 bases, with reading frame beginning at the first base. At the junction V is shortened by 1 base and J by 4 bases, with 7 bases in between.